Each of the 12 T cell receptor beta chains below was sequenced from the same sample in a study of blood T cell repertoires in COVID-19. Sequencing was performed with immunoSEQ multiplex PCR; in TCRdb, only in-frame clones are kept and a portion is missing. Of under 300,000 clones in the sample, 83% were seen once. Material for sequencing was peripheral blood. These receptor sequences come from a man older than 75 with acute or convalescent COVID-19.

The chain combines TRBV4-1 with TRBJ2-5, with TRBD2 matching 9 bases. CDR1 is MGHRA and CDR2 is YSYEKL in the germline V gene. The CDR3 has 14 residues. The J segment lost 10 bases and the V segment lost 1 base, leaving 7 bases of the junction unmatched. CDR3 region: CASSQVSGGAFQYF. Written as DNA, the CDR3 is TGCGCCAGCAGCCAAGTTAGCGGGGGAGCTTTCCAGTACTTC.

This clone was detected a few times. This sequence joins TRBV3-1 (or the pseudogene TRBV3-2) and TRBJ1-4; 11 bases fit TRBD1. CDR1 and CDR2 (germline): LGHDT, YNNKEL (reference sequence). The CDR3 length is 16 residues. The V gene end was trimmed by 5 bases and the J gene end by 5 bases; junction bases not matched to a gene: 7. CDR3 nucleotide sequence: TGTGCCAGCAGCGATAGGGACAGGGGGTCGAATGAAAAACTGTTTTTT. Protein product: CASSDRDRGSNEKLFF.

The CDR3 protein is CASSFYRGVTEAFF. CDR3 DNA: TGTGCCAGCAGCTTCTACCGGGGGGTCACTGAAGCTTTCTTT. The V gene is TRBV5-6, the J gene TRBJ1-1, with D possibly matching TRBD1 (5 bases). V was clipped by 2 bases and J by 4 bases, with 12 bases between them. This CDR3 has 14 residues. From germline, CDR1 is SGHDT and CDR2 YYEEEE.

The gene calls are TRBV7-2 and TRBJ2-4, with 7 bases matching TRBD1. V trimming: 0 bases; J trimming: 8 bases; junction bases outside the gene matches: 7. CDR3 length: 15 residues. Germline V gene data show CDR1 as SGHTA and CDR2 as FQGNSA. The CDR3 reads CASSLATDRADIQYF. CDR3 DNA: TGTGCCAGCAGCTTAGCGACCGACAGGGCTGACATTCAGTACTTC.

The chain is built from TRBV10-3 and TRBJ1-1; D call uncertain. Looked up from germline, CDR1 is ENHRY and CDR2 is SYGVKD. Trimming removed 11 bases at V and 5 bases at J, with 15 bases between. The CDR3 spans 12 residues. CDR3 coding DNA: TGTGCCTCAGCGACCGGTGGGACTGAAGCTTTCTTT. Translated, it gives CASATGGTEAFF.

This chain joins TRBV7-8 and TRBJ1-2, with D possibly TRBD1 on 5 matching bases. CDR3 size: 14 residues. V lost 1 base to trimming and J lost 8 bases, with 14 bases between them. Germline CDR1 SGHVS, CDR2 FQNEAQ. The CDR3 coding sequence is TGTGCCAGCAGCTTAGTAGTGCAGGGAAGCGGCTACACCTTC. This translates into CASSLVVQGSGYTF. Full variable domain (remainder filled in from reference TRBV7-8 and TRBJ1-2): GAGVSQSPRYKVAKRGQDVALRCDPISGHVSLFWYQQALGQGPEFLTYFQNEAQLDKSGLPSDRFFAERPEGSVSTLKIQRTQQEDSAVYLCASSLVVQGSGYTFGSGTRLTVV.

The sample holds a few counts of this clone. V gene TRBV19 combines with J gene TRBJ1-1; the D gene is possibly TRBD1 (6 bases). Between the trimmed V and J ends, which lost 7 bases and 3 bases, there was a span of 15 bases. The CDR3 has 14 residues. Germline assignment: CDR1 LNHDA and CDR2 SQIVND (reference sequence). The CDR3 protein is CASIKQGLDTEAFF. The CDR3 region has the DNA TGTGCCAGTATCAAACAGGGATTGGACACTGAAGCTTTCTTT.

This rearrangement joins TRBV11-2 to TRBJ2-5, with TRBD1 matching 7 bases. The germline CDR1 and CDR2 sequences are SGHAT and FQNNGV. There are 15 residues in the CDR3. V was clipped by 5 bases and J by 4 bases; unmatched bases: 10. The CDR3 nucleotides read TGTGCCAGCAGCAACCTACAGGGGAGAATAGAGACCCAGTACTTC. Protein: CASSNLQGRIETQYF.

The J gene is TRBJ2-7, the V gene TRBV3-1 (or the pseudogene TRBV3-2); TRBD2 aligns across 15 bases. The junction had 21 bases not matched to a gene; V was cut back by 0 bases and J by 0 bases. CDR1 is LGHDT and CDR2 is YNNKEL in the germline V gene (reference sequence). The CDR3 covers 24 residues. CDR3: CASSQDEGRTGLAGGMPLSYEQYF. CDR3 sequence (DNA): TGTGCCAGCAGCCAAGATGAGGGACGGACAGGACTAGCGGGAGGGATGCCCCTCTCCTACGAGCAGTACTTC.

This chain links TRBV5-1 with TRBJ1-2, with 7 bases aligning to TRBD1. CDR1 SGHRS and CDR2 YFSETQ come from the germline V gene. V lost 7 bases, J lost 3 bases, and 18 bases stayed unmatched. The CDR3 spans 17 residues. The CDR3 DNA follows: TGCGCCAGCCCAGGACAGGAGATTCAAAATCCGTACTATGGCTACACCTTC. Protein product: CASPGQEIQNPYYGYTF.

V gene TRBV5-6 combines with J gene TRBJ2-7, with a possible D match to TRBD1 (5 bases). The length of the CDR3 is 15 residues. V was shortened by 2 bases and J by 2 bases, with 14 bases between the two germline ends. Germline CDR1 and CDR2: SGHDT and YYEEEE. The CDR3 DNA is TGTGCCAGCAGCTTCAGGACAACTTGGCCCTACGAGCAGTACTTC. Encoded protein: CASSFRTTWPYEQYF.

This sequence joins TRBV5-5 and TRBJ1-2; tentative D call: TRBD1 (5 bases). V was trimmed by 2 bases and J by 7 bases, leaving 18 bases between them. Looked up from germline, CDR1 is SGHKS and CDR2 is YYEKEE (reference sequence). The CDR3 totals 15 residues. The CDR3 DNA is TGTGCCAGCAGCTTAGCGGGGGTATTCGGGGGTGGCTACACCTTC. Translating gives CASSLAGVFGGGYTF.